This T cell receptor (beta chain) was found in a study of T cells in Graves' hyperthyroidism and ophthalmopathy. Notes on the study in general: Most thyroid clonotypes expanded above 0.001 appeared in blood too. The model made its ophthalmopathy prediction, and onset followed a median 6.5 months later.

Graves' hyperthyroidism qualified as stable when ophthalmopathy did not progress within 18 months. The PBMCs had their origin in around 9.1 ml of fresh peripheral blood. What was amplified from RNA transcripts were TCR beta CDR3 regions. The HTBI set primed first-round TCR CDR3 RT-PCR. TCRdb independently ran MiXCR on the multiplex PCR reads; one entry per CDR3 protein. Among around 720,000 distinct CDR3 sequences listed, about a third were seen once. On this clonotype itself: Its antigen is unknown.

The sequencing input was blood. This sequence was found in a woman in her thirties or forties with Graves' hyperthyroidism.

Written as DNA, the CDR3 is TGTGCCAGCTCACCAGGTCAGGGACAGGGGAGCGAGCAGTACTTC. This encodes CASSPGQGQGSEQYF. The V call is TRBV7-2, the J call TRBJ2-7, with 10 bases that match TRBD1. CDR1 SGHTA and CDR2 FQGNSA come from the germline V gene. V lost 8 bases and J lost 6; bases outside the gene matches: 13. This CDR3 is built from 15 residues.